Sequencing of this T cell receptor (beta chain) was carried out in a study of response to subunit inactivated influenza vaccine. Each CDR3 protein gets one entry after TCRdb re-called the RT-PCR reads with MiXCR. The data contain roughly 570,000 distinct CDR3 sequences, 14% of them singletons. CDR3 length equals 14 residues. The germline V and J ends were trimmed by 4 bases and 0 bases, with 10 bases remaining between them. Germline V lookup: CDR1 SGHAT, CDR2 FQNNGV. Regarding this clonotype: No antigen is known for it.

Findings of the study overall: The authors put forward the suggestion that each seasonal influenza vaccination may bring in only a limited number of new T cells.

The chain carries TRBV11-2 and TRBJ2-7, with D possibly being TRBD1 (5 bases). The sequence came from a man between 45 and 60 years old who received an inactivated influenza vaccine. Material: PBMCs from blood, obtained roughly 13 days after vaccination. For the CDR3, the DNA is TGTGCCAGCAGCTCCGGACACGTCTCCTACGAGCAGTACTTC. Its protein product is CASSSGHVSYEQYF.